This TCR beta chain emerged from a study of CD8+CD57+ T cells in acquired aplastic anemia. The study profiled TCR beta VDJ and CDR3 using genomic DNA as template. TCRdb re-called the reads with MiXCR, one entry per CDR3 protein. The repertoire has around 150,000 distinct CDR3 sequences, about two thirds of them found once; the top ten carry about 50%. V was shortened by 4 bases and J by 2 bases, with 12 bases between the two germline ends. The CDR3 runs to 14 residues. Germline V gene lookup returns CDR1 LGHNA and CDR2 YNFKEQ. Remarks on this clonotype: Its antigen is unidentified.

Study-wide results and caveats: Fewer than 30 shared CD8+ CDR3s appeared highly expressed within patients' immunodominant clones. Significant differences in CD8+ Simpson's diversity were not observed between patients and controls.

For sequencing, patients were chosen who had shown expansion of CD8+CD57+ cells by flow cytometry. Each patient had severe acquired aplastic anemia. Sequenced sample: sorted CD4+, CD8+, or CD8+CD57+ T cells (not recorded which) from PBMCs. This receptor was identified in a human donor with aplastic anemia. The chain recombines TRBV4-2 with TRBJ2-7; weak D call: TRBD1 (5 bases). This CDR3 reads CASSPFDSTYEQYF. The CDR3 DNA sequence: TGTGCCAGCAGCCCATTCGACAGCACCTACGAGCAGTACTTC.